The entry that follows covers one T cell receptor beta chain sequence. No cognate antigen has been identified for it. Each CD8+ T cell subset was flow-sorted in triplicate, and a few hundred thousand cells per subset were placed directly into RLT lysis buffer. Naive CD8+ T cells were defined stringently as CD45RO-CCR7+CD27+CD95- to exclude memory contaminants. Peripheral blood mononuclear cells were isolated from buffy coats by standard density gradient centrifugation. A FACSAria III was used to flow-sort naive CXCR3-negative and CXCR3-positive CD8+ T cells. Total RNA was extracted from sorted cells using an RNeasy Mini Kit. The data stem from a study of CXCR3-negative and CXCR3-positive naive CD8 T cells (dated by TCRdb to between 2019 and 2020). Turning to the overall study: In total, around 150 million TRB reads were obtained, or roughly 1.5 +/- 0.3 million reads per library. Diversity and physicochemical repertoire analyses were performed on about a dozen donors pooled from two independent experiments. Naive subsets from five or six donors and memory cells from 3 donors were included in the TRBV-TRBJ cluster analysis. Study-wide findings and limitations: Because surface CD5, which is linked to self-reactivity in mice, was comparable between the naive subsets, TCR interaction strength was also inferred from the physicochemical properties of TRB CDR3s. Comparably high repertoire diversity was found in both naive subsets, whereas much lower repertoire diversity was found in memory CD8+ T cells. Within the same donor, TRBV-TRBJ usage looked similar between naive CXCR3-negative and CXCR3-positive cells, but memory cells had distinct patterns. Because CXCR3 expression was partially decreased after cryopreservation, freshly isolated PBMCs were used for most assays. Compared with CXCR3-negative naive cells, CXCR3-positive naive cells had TRB CDR3s with higher hydrophobicity (lower Kidera factor 4), lower energy, and higher strength and volume indices.

Per the germline V gene, KGHDR is the CDR1 and SFDVKD is the CDR2. The CDR3 holds 11 amino acids from the cysteine to the phenylalanine. No nucleotide data were recorded. This sample was sequenced with a NextSeq 550. The Human TCR Profiling Kit (MiLaboratory) was used to prepare UMI-labeled 5' RACE TRB cDNA libraries. The full amount of extracted RNA was used for cDNA synthesis, and the full amount of resulting cDNA was used for PCR amplification. Libraries were prepared in parallel with an identical number of PCR cycles. The source study handled its data this way. With a minimum of two reads required per UMI, MIGEC and MiXCR pulled out about 50,000 +/- 10,000 unique UMI-labeled TRB cDNA molecules from each library. Each library averaged approximately 40,000 +/- 10,000 functional in-frame TRB CDR3 nucleotide clonotypes without stop codons. After downsampling to 5000 UMI-labeled TRB molecules per sample, diversity metrics such as normalized Shannon-Wiener and Chao1 were calculated in VDJtools. VDJtools computed clonotype-size-weighted physicochemical properties of the central five CDR3 residues: interaction energy, strength, volume and Kidera factor 4. Each CDR3 protein sequence appears as one entry after TCRdb reprocessed the reads, and no DNA is included. The V and J calls and clone size come from TCRdb's table, not from the authors' own analysis. Per the sample table, the count is some 130,000 distinct CDR3 sequences. Approximately 0.51% of the sample lies in the top ten.

This clonotype was sampled from a human donor in good health. Some clones in this sample may be carry-over from other donors' samples. The chain joins TRBV24-1 to TRBJ1-1. Sequencing used naive CXCR3- CD8+ T cells from blood. Reading the label with the study, this specimen's cell subset or site is: CD45RO-CCR7+CD27+CD95- naive CD8+ T cells lacking CXCR3 (TNR3-). CDR3 loop: CATRDHTEAFF.